This TCR beta chain was found in a study of T cells in Graves' hyperthyroidism and ophthalmopathy. Germline V CDR1 and CDR2: MNHEY, SVGEGT. This CDR3 has 12 residues. V was cut by 3 bases and J by 13 bases, with 13 bases left in between. From RNA transcripts, TCR beta CDR3 regions were amplified. The HTBI primer set served for first-round RT-PCR of the TCR CDR3. TCRdb ran MiXCR on the multiplex PCR reads and lists one entry per CDR3 protein. The table includes 500,000 to 650,000 distinct CDR3 sequences, over 45% detected once. This clonotype was found many times. The chain uses TRBV6-2 or TRBV6-3 and TRBJ1-5; D unclear. Sequencing input: peripheral blood or thyroid tissue (not recorded which). The sequence came from an adult woman with Graves' disease, either hyperthyroidism or ophthalmopathy (not recorded which). The DNA of the CDR3 is TGTGCCAGCAGTTATGTACCGGGTCTTCAGCATTTT. Translating gives CASSYVPGLQHF.